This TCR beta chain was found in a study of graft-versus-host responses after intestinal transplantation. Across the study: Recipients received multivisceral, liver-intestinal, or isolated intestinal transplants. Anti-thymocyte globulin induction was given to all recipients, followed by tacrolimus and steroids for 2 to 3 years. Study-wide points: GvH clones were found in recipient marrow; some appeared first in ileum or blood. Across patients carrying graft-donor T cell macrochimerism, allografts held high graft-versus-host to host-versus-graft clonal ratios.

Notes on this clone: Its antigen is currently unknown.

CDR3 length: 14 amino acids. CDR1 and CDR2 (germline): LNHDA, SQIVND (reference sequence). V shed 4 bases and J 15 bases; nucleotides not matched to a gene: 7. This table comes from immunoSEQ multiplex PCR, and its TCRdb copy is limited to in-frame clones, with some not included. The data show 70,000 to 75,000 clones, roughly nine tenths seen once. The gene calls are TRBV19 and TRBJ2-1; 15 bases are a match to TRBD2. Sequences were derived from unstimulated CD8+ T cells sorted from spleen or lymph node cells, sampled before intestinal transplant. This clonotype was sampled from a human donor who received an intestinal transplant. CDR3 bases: TGTGCCAGTAGTACTGGGACTAGCGGGGGGACTTTGTTCTTC. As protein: CASSTGTSGGTLFF.